This TCR beta chain was identified during a study of T cells of healthy individuals. Per germline, CDR1 GTSNPN and CDR2 SVGIG (reference sequence). The CDR3 has 14 amino acids. Trimming stripped 0 bases from V and 2 bases from J, with 10 bases between. This clonotype was seen more than once but under ten times. TCRdb re-called the 5' RACE reads through MiXCR, storing one row per CDR3 protein. The sample contains around 83,000 distinct CDR3 sequences, more than 4.5% of which appear only once. The V and J genes are TRBV30 and TRBJ1-1; the D is unclear. This sequence was found in a female donor in good health. The CDR3 reads CAWSVPRGNTEAFF. The CDR3, as DNA: TGTGCCTGGAGTGTGCCCCGAGGTAACACTGAAGCTTTCTTT.